This is a list of T cell receptor beta chains from one sample in a study of a mutant IDH1 vaccine in newly diagnosed glioma. Generated by immunoSEQ multiplex PCR, the TCRdb table keeps only in-frame clones and is missing some. The repertoire holds about 70,000 clones, with 83% as singletons. Source: peripheral blood mononuclear cells (PBMCs), taken from a glioma patient treated with radiotherapy, temozolomide or both. All receptors come from a woman aged 18-35 years with glioma. Some clones in this sample may be carry-over from other donors' samples. Both conserved end residues are part of each CDR3. D genes are given only for firm matches. Rows may omit the clone size; those that give it use once, few, many or a size class.

NA,TRBJ1-2,13,NA,TRBV7-2,TGTGCCAGCAGCGTCGGAGGCTCTCGGGGCTACACCTTC,CASSVGGSRGYTF
NA,TRBJ2-4,16,TRBD2,TRBV29-1,TGCAGCGTTTATATAGCGGGGACCCTAGCCAAAAACATTCAGTACTTC,CSVYIAGTLAKNIQYF
few,TRBJ1-1,15,NA,TRBV2,TGTGCCAGCAGCGCAACGGACAGTACGAACACTGAAGCTTTCTTT,CASSATDSTNTEAFF
NA,TRBJ1-2,15,TRBD1,TRBV27,TGTGCCAGCAGTACCGGACAGGGGGGAATTGGCGGCTACACCTTC,CASSTGQGGIGGYTF
once,TRBJ1-2,11,NA,TRBV30,TGTGCCTGGATAATAAACTATGGCTACACCTTC,CAWIINYGYTF
NA,TRBJ2-3,19,NA,TRBV5-1,TGCGCCAGCAGCGCCTCCCAAAAGGTGGCACAAGCTCGCACAGATACGCAGTATTTT,CASSASQKVAQARTDTQYF
NA,TRBJ2-2,11,NA,TRBV25-1,TGTGCCAGCAGCCTTGTGGGGGAGCTGTTTTTT,CASSLVGELFF
few,TRBJ2-3,15,NA,TRBV18,TGTGCCAGCTCACTGGCCGGGGGCGGCACAGATACGCAGTATTTT,CASSLAGGGTDTQYF
NA,TRBJ2-7,13,NA,TRBV19,TGTGCCAGTTCGACAGGAGGTGGTCGCGAGCAGTACTTC,CASSTGGGREQYF
few,TRBJ1-1,14,NA,TRBV18,TGTGCCAGCTCACCGGGACCGGGGAACACTGAAGCTTTCTTT,CASSPGPGNTEAFF
NA,TRBJ2-1,10,NA,TRBV2,TGTGCCAGCAGTGAGACTAGTCTGTTCTTC,CASSETSLFF
once,TRBJ1-1,14,NA,TRBV6-1,TGTGCCAGCGACCTTAGGACAATCGGCACTGAAGCTTTCTTT,CASDLRTIGTEAFF
once,TRBJ1-1,17,TRBD1,TRBV27,TGTGCCAGCAGGGAGGACAGGGCCGTTAGAGGGAACACTGAAGCTTTCTTT,CASREDRAVRGNTEAFF
NA,TRBJ2-2,14,NA,TRBV7-2,TGTGCCAGCAGCTCCGTAGGAGGGACCGGGGAGCTGTTTTTT,CASSSVGGTGELFF
NA,TRBJ2-3,16,TRBD2,TRBV6-6,TGTGCCAGCAGTTACAGACTAGCGGGGGGGGGAGATACGCAGTATTTT,CASSYRLAGGGDTQYF
NA,TRBJ2-7,14,TRBD1,TRBV7-8,TGTGCCAGCAGCTCGGACAGGGGGGGAGGCGAGCAGTACTTC,CASSSDRGGGEQYF
NA,TRBJ2-7,16,TRBD2,TRBV7-8,TGTGCCAGCAGCTCCCGGACTAGCGGAATTTCCTACGAGCAGTACTTC,CASSSRTSGISYEQYF
NA,TRBJ2-7,15,NA,TRBV4-1,TGCGCCAGCAGCCTCCGGGCCGGCGACTCCTACGAGCAGTACTTC,CASSLRAGDSYEQYF
NA,TRBJ2-1,13,NA,TRBV9,TGTGCCAGCAGCGTAGAACTAGCCAATGAGCAGTTCTTC,CASSVELANEQFF
NA,TRBJ2-7,13,NA,TRBV6-1,TGTGCCAGCAGTGAAATCTCCCTAACCGAGCAGTACTTC,CASSEISLTEQYF
NA,TRBJ1-2,14,TRBD1,TRBV19,TGTGCCAGCCGGACAGGCTGGGCTAACTATGGCTACACCTTC,CASRTGWANYGYTF
few,TRBJ2-2,14,NA,TRBV6-1,TGTGCCAGCAGCCTAGTGGAGGACACCGGGGAGCTGTTTTTT,CASSLVEDTGELFF
NA,TRBJ2-7,14,NA,TRBV11-2,TGTGCCAGCAGCTTAGTCCGCCAGCTCTACGAGCAGTACTTC,CASSLVRQLYEQYF
NA,TRBJ1-5,15,NA,TRBV6-5,TGTGCCAGCAGGATGCCGGGGGGGGCTGGTCAGCCCCAGCATTTT,CASRMPGGAGQPQHF
NA,TRBJ1-1,15,NA,TRBV5-1,TGCGCCAGCAGCCTCCGGACCGGGGCCACCACTGAAGCTTTCTTT,CASSLRTGATTEAFF
few,TRBJ1-1,14,NA,TRBV19,TGTGCCAGTAGTACACAAGGAGGGGGCACTGAAGCTTTCTTT,CASSTQGGGTEAFF
NA,TRBJ1-1,14,NA,TRBV6-1,TGTGCCAGCAGACCCCCCGGAGGGGACACTGAAGCTTTCTTT,CASRPPGGDTEAFF
NA,TRBJ2-1,15,NA,TRBV29-1,TGCAGCGTTGAGGGGGGACGCATTACCTACAATGAGCAGTTCTTC,CSVEGGRITYNEQFF
NA,TRBJ2-5,18,TRBD2,TRBV19,TGTGCCAGTAGCACTTCTCGGACCGGAGCGGGACGAAGTGAGACCCAGTACTTC,CASSTSRTGAGRSETQYF
NA,TRBJ1-6,12,NA,TRBV10-2,TGCGCCAGCAGTGACACGGCATCACCCCTCCACTTT,CASSDTASPLHF
NA,TRBJ2-2,13,NA,TRBV30,TGTGCCTGGAGTGTGAGGGTCGCCGGGGAGCTGTTTTTT,CAWSVRVAGELFF
NA,TRBJ1-1,16,NA,TRBV9,TGTGCCAGCAGCGTCGACCCAAGGACTGAGAACACTGAAGCTTTCTTT,CASSVDPRTENTEAFF
NA,TRBJ2-7,14,TRBD2,TRBV15,TGTGCCACCAGCGACCGACTAGCGGGGAGGGAGCAGTACTTC,CATSDRLAGREQYF
NA,TRBJ2-5,17,TRBD1,TRBV10-3,TGTGCCATCAGGGACACAGGGGGCGGCTTCGGGACGGAGACCCAGTACTTC,CAIRDTGGGFGTETQYF
NA,TRBJ2-5,14,NA,TRBV2,TGTGCCAGCAGCCTCGGGACCTACCAAGAGACCCAGTACTTC,CASSLGTYQETQYF
NA,TRBJ1-1,14,NA,TRBV7-9,TGTGCCAGCAGCTTTCTGGAACTGCGCACTGAAGCTTTCTTT,CASSFLELRTEAFF
NA,TRBJ2-2,18,TRBD2,TRBV30,TGTGCCTGGAGTATTCGGACTAGCGGGAGATCGGGCACCGGGGAGCTGTTTTTT,CAWSIRTSGRSGTGELFF
NA,TRBJ2-3,17,NA,TRBV30,TGTGCCTGGAGTGCAGGGGCTTTAGCGGGCCGGACAGATACGCAGTATTTT,CAWSAGALAGRTDTQYF
NA,TRBJ2-5,17,TRBD1,TRBV5-1,TGCGCCAGCAGCTTCACCGGGACAGGGGGCGTCGGGGAGACCCAGTACTTC,CASSFTGTGGVGETQYF
NA,TRBJ2-3,15,TRBD2,TRBV6-5,TGTGCCAGCAAACAACCCGGGAGGGTCTCAGATACGCAGTATTTT,CASKQPGRVSDTQYF
NA,TRBJ2-7,13,NA,TRBV6-6,TGTGCCAGCAACATAATGGGGGCCAGCGAGCAGTACTTC,CASNIMGASEQYF
few,TRBJ1-2,13,NA,TRBV5-6,TGTGCCAGCAGCTTGCCTCTAAACTATGGCTACACCTTC,CASSLPLNYGYTF
NA,TRBJ1-5,15,TRBD1,TRBV6-6,TGTGCCAGCAGCACGACAGGGATCATTGAGCAGCCCCAGCATTTT,CASSTTGIIEQPQHF
NA,TRBJ2-7,13,TRBD2,TRBV5-1,TGCGCCAGCAGCGGGACTAGGAACTACGAGCAGTACTTC,CASSGTRNYEQYF
NA,TRBJ2-1,17,TRBD2,TRBV7-9,TGTGCCAGCAGCTTAAGCCTCCTAGCGGGGCCCTACAATGAGCAGTTCTTC,CASSLSLLAGPYNEQFF
NA,TRBJ2-1,14,NA,TRBV27,TGTGCCAGCAGTGCCGGGACTCGGGTAGGGGAGCAGTTCTTC,CASSAGTRVGEQFF
NA,TRBJ2-7,19,TRBD1,TRBV5-1,TGCGCCAGCAGCTTGGATCCACGGTTAAGGACAGGGCGGTCGGTCGAGCAGTACTTC,CASSLDPRLRTGRSVEQYF
NA,TRBJ2-1,11,NA,TRBV6-5,TGTGCCAGCAGTTATGGGAATGAGCAGTTCTTC,CASSYGNEQFF